The clone carrying this TCR beta chain occurred many times. Researchers prepared the TCRbeta library using unique molecular identifiers, the study reports. TCRdb processed the PCR reads anew with MiXCR; each CDR3 protein has one entry. The sample has some 490,000 distinct CDR3 sequences; around 12% are singletons. The sample is drawn from a study of T-cell reconstitution after alpha-beta-depleted transplantation in children. V gave up 4 bases and J gave up 3 bases; unmatched junction bases: 5. The CDR3 is made up of 16 amino acids. CDR1 is MNHNS, CDR2 SASEGT, per germline. Specimen: PBMCs from the stem cell graft donor, collected from the stem cell graft. The receptor comes from a human donor who donated a stem cell graft to a child with combined immunodeficiency. The V gene is TRBV6-1, the J gene TRBJ2-7; 14 nucleotides match TRBD2. The CDR3 DNA reads as TGTGCCAGCAGTGTGGGACTAGCGGGAGAGTTCTACGAGCAGTACTTC. It is translated as CASSVGLAGEFYEQYF.